The rows below give T cell receptor beta chains drawn from one sample of a study of control samples from healthy donors and cancer patients. Sequenced by immunoSEQ multiplex PCR; TCRdb stores in-frame clones only, minus some. The sample lists roughly 400,000 clones, 90% occurring once. Sequenced sample: PBMCs. The receptor set was obtained from a man aged 35 to 55 with head and neck cancer. Both conserved end residues are part of each CDR3. Each record gives: D gene, V gene, clone size, J gene, CDR3 protein, CDR3 DNA. D genes are given only for firm matches. Some rows mark clone size as missing; the rest say once, few, many or name a class of expanded clone.

.	TRBV27	.	TRBJ2-2	CASSLRAGELFF	TGTGCCAGCAGTTTACGGGCCGGGGAGCTGTTTTTT
.	TRBV5-1	.	TRBJ1-1	CASSLVGGAPEAFF	TGCGCCAGCAGCTTGGTCGGCGGGGCCCCTGAAGCTTTCTTT
.	TRBV4-1	.	TRBJ1-4	CASSQDEFNEKLFF	TGCGCCAGCAGCCAAGATGAGTTTAATGAAAAACTGTTTTTT
.	TRBV19	.	TRBJ2-1	CASSTFGANVDEQFF	TGTGCCAGTAGTACTTTCGGCGCTAATGTTGATGAGCAGTTCTTC
.	TRBV28	.	TRBJ2-2	CASKGGRVALNTGELFF	TGTGCCAGCAAGGGTGGTCGGGTAGCTTTGAACACCGGGGAGCTGTTTTTT
.	TRBV6-1	.	TRBJ1-4	CASSDFATATNEKLFF	TGTGCCAGCAGTGATTTTGCCACCGCAACTAATGAAAAACTGTTTTTT
TRBD2	TRBV7-2	.	TRBJ2-3	CASSLGGGDLDTQYF	TGTGCCAGCAGCTTAGGCGGGGGGGACTTGGATACGCAGTATTTT
.	TRBV5-6	.	TRBJ2-1	CASSSSEGEQFF	TGTGCCAGCAGCTCATCGGAAGGTGAGCAGTTCTTC
.	TRBV4-2	.	TRBJ1-3	CASSQARVGSGNTIYF	TGTGCCAGCAGCCAAGCCCGCGTTGGGTCTGGAAACACCATATATTTT
TRBD2	TRBV28	few	TRBJ2-5	CASSFMGGFETQYF	TGTGCCAGCAGTTTTATGGGAGGGTTTGAGACCCAGTACTTC
TRBD1	TRBV7-9	.	TRBJ1-6	CASSLEEGQGAYNSPLHF	TGTGCCAGCAGCTTAGAAGAGGGACAGGGGGCCTATAATTCACCCCTCCACTTT
.	TRBV6-5	few	TRBJ2-7	CASSYIPGHSYEQYF	TGTGCCAGCAGTTACATACCGGGACACTCCTACGAGCAGTACTTC
TRBD1	TRBV6-6	.	TRBJ2-7	CASSLGTAYEQYF	TGTGCCAGCAGTCTTGGGACAGCCTACGAGCAGTACTTC
.	TRBV30	.	TRBJ1-1	CAWTGDHTEAFF	TGTGCCTGGACAGGGGATCACACTGAAGCTTTCTTT
.	TRBV29-1	.	TRBJ2-7	CSVDLGGEQYF	TGCAGCGTTGACCTGGGGGGCGAGCAGTACTTC
TRBD2	TRBV3-1/TRBV3-2	.	TRBJ2-1	CASSQVVGGEGFF	TGTGCCAGCAGCCAAGTTGTAGGAGGGGAGGGGTTCTTC
TRBD1	TRBV7-9	.	TRBJ2-2	CASSLAYQGANGELFF	TGTGCCAGCAGCTTAGCGTATCAGGGGGCGAACGGGGAGCTGTTTTTT
TRBD2	TRBV28	.	TRBJ2-5	CASSLPSGGETQYF	TGTGCCAGCAGTTTGCCCTCGGGGGGGGAGACCCAGTACTTC
TRBD2	TRBV6-5	.	TRBJ2-1	CASSKGTSNEQFF	TGTGCCAGCAGTAAGGGGACTAGCAATGAGCAGTTCTTC
TRBD1	TRBV3-1/TRBV3-2	.	TRBJ2-7	CASSQAGTGNYEQYF	TGTGCCAGCAGCCAGGCCGGGACAGGGAACTACGAGCAGTACTTC
.	TRBV28	.	TRBJ1-2	CASSPGRGNYGYTF	TGTGCCAGCAGCCCCGGAAGGGGAAACTATGGCTACACCTTC
.	TRBV2	.	TRBJ2-5	CASTEAEETQYF	TGTGCCAGCACGGAGGCTGAAGAGACCCAGTACTTC
.	TRBV6-5	.	TRBJ2-5	CASRRSQETQYF	TGTGCCAGCCGACGGTCCCAAGAGACCCAGTACTTC
.	TRBV18	.	TRBJ2-7	CASSPLSYEQYF	TGTGCCAGCTCACCACTGAGTTACGAGCAGTACTTC
.	TRBV19	.	TRBJ1-5	CASSIGMGQPQHF	TGTGCCAGTAGTATCGGGATGGGTCAGCCCCAGCATTTT
TRBD2	TRBV11-2	once	TRBJ2-7	CASSYSGSLYEQYF	TGTGCCAGCAGCTATAGCGGGAGCCTCTACGAGCAGTACTTC
.	TRBV28	once	TRBJ1-2	CASSVGGNYGYTF	TGTGCCAGCAGTGTTGGGGGGAACTATGGCTACACCTTC
.	TRBV5-1	.	TRBJ2-3	CASSLAQERPTDTQYF	TGCGCCAGCAGCTTGGCCCAAGAGAGACCCACAGATACGCAGTATTTT